Listed below are T cell receptor beta chains from one sample, sequenced in a study of cytomegalovirus exposure and HLA in healthy donors. The data were produced by immunoSEQ multiplex PCR, yet TCRdb's version contains in-frame clones alone and is incomplete. This table holds 140,000 or so clones, less than 85% found once. The sequencing input was PBMCs. The source of these receptors is a man between 18 and 35 years old in good health and CMV-seropositive. Each CDR3 is given with its conserved first and last residue.

TRBV11-3,TRBJ2-1,CASSAGLAGVNEQFF
TRBV15,TRBJ2-7,CATRGGQGNPYEQYF
TRBV19,TRBJ1-3,CASSIQAYGNTIYF
TRBV27,TRBJ1-6,CASGGQDPQPYNSPLHF
TRBV28,TRBJ2-7,CASSFSEASYEQYF
TRBV10-1,TRBJ1-6,CASREDRGYNSPLHF
TRBV25-1,TRBJ1-1,CASSRNQGFLEAFF
TRBV28,TRBJ2-3,CASSLGPPGLAPPGF
TRBV2,TRBJ2-7,CASSEAIQVHEQYF
TRBV19,TRBJ1-6,CASSILGASYNSPLHF